Shown below are 22 T cell receptor beta chains from a single sample sequenced in a study of a mutant IDH1 vaccine in newly diagnosed glioma. Sequenced by immunoSEQ multiplex PCR; TCRdb stores in-frame clones only, minus some. The sample yields about 23,000 clones, roughly 90% seen once. Time point denoted: baseline, week 1 (first vaccination visit). Stated treatment: pre-vaccination baseline after standard-of-care therapy. The specimen was PBMCs, collected from a glioma patient treated with radiotherapy, temozolomide or both. These receptors were collected from a man under 40 with glioma.

This clone was recorded a few times. V usage is TRBV7-2 and J usage is TRBJ2-7; 11 bases are a match to TRBD1. V gave up 5 bases and J gave up 5 bases; unmatched junction bases: 8. The CDR3 spans 15 residues. Germline assignment: CDR1 SGHTA and CDR2 FQGNSA. The CDR3 DNA reads TGTGCCAGCAGCCCGTCCGGGACAGGGGGAAACGAGCAGTACTTC. It is translated as CASSPSGTGGNEQYF.

The rearrangement joins TRBV6-5 to TRBJ1-5, with 8 bases fitting TRBD1. Trimming removed 6 bases from V and 4 bases from J; junction bases left unmatched: 2. The V gene's germline CDR1 is MNHEY and CDR2 SVGAGI. The CDR3 covers 13 residues. DNA of the CDR3: TGTGCCAGCAGAGACAGGGGAAATCAGCCCCAGCATTTT. As protein: CASRDRGNQPQHF.

The V and J genes are TRBV6-1 and TRBJ1-5; D unclear. Trimming removed 5 bases from V and 3 bases from J, with 14 bases in between. CDR1 MNHNS and CDR2 SASEGT come from the germline V gene. This CDR3 region has 15 residues. DNA of the CDR3: TGTGCCAGCAGTACTTGGAGGGCCCCCAATCAGCCCCAGCATTTT. Translation: CASSTWRAPNQPQHF.

This clone was detected only once. The chain recombines TRBV5-8 with TRBJ2-1; D might be TRBD1 (6 bases). V was cut by 6 bases and J by 1 base, with 14 bases left in between. Looked up from germline, CDR1 is SGHTS and CDR2 is YDEGEE. The CDR3 runs 15 residues. The CDR3 here is CASNKGVNSYNEQFF. DNA of the CDR3: TGTGCCAGCAACAAGGGGGTTAATTCCTACAATGAGCAGTTCTTC.

This clone was observed a few times. The chain links TRBV7-9 to TRBJ1-4; D gene unclear. The CDR3 is 16 residues long. Trimming removed 2 bases at V and 2 bases at J, with 12 bases between. Germline CDR1 reads SEHNR; CDR2 reads FQNEAQ (reference sequence). The CDR3 coding sequence is TGTGCCAGCAGCTTACGTCGGGAGACTACTAATGAAAAACTGTTTTTT. Protein: CASSLRRETTNEKLFF.

The chain joins TRBV5-1 to TRBJ1-6; no definite D call. CDR1 SGHRS and CDR2 YFSETQ come from the germline V gene. The V and J ends lost 1 base and 7 bases respectively, with 12 bases between them. There are 15 residues in the CDR3. The CDR3 bases are TGCGCCAGCAGCTTGATGGGTTCCCCCAATTCACCCCTCCACTTT. It is translated as CASSLMGSPNSPLHF.

This clone was found once. The chain carries TRBV7-8 and TRBJ2-2; 10 bases line up with TRBD2. This CDR3 has 15 residues. CDR1 is SGHVS and CDR2 is FQNEAQ in the germline V gene. V lost 4 bases and J lost 3; bases outside the gene matches: 2. The CDR3 here is CASSWLAGDTGELFF. CDR3 nucleotide sequence: TGTGCCAGCAGCTGGCTAGCGGGGGACACCGGGGAGCTGTTTTTT.

The chain recombines TRBV4-1 with TRBJ2-5; TRBD2 agrees at 10 bases. V shed 10 bases, J shed 2 bases, and the junction held 7 bases outside the gene matches. The CDR3 has 14 residues. Germline lookup yields CDR1 MGHRA and CDR2 YSYEKL. In nucleotides, the CDR3 is TGCGCCACTTCTAGCGGGGGAGAACAAGAGACCCAGTACTTC. Its translation is CATSSGGEQETQYF.

This clone was seen just once. This chain joins TRBV27 and TRBJ2-7, with 7 nucleotides matching TRBD2. Germline CDR1 reads MNHEY; CDR2 reads SMNVEV (reference sequence). Trimming cost V 5 bases and J 2 bases; bases outside gene matches: 15. The CDR3 is 17 residues long. As DNA, the CDR3 is TGTGCCAGCAGTCCGGGAGGTGGGCTTTATGGAGCCTACGAGCAGTACTTC. Its translation: CASSPGGGLYGAYEQYF.

CDR3 region: CASSAPGGYEQYF. CDR3 nucleotide sequence: TGTGCCAGCAGCGCCCCTGGGGGCTACGAGCAGTACTTC. The V and J genes are TRBV2 and TRBJ2-5; possibly TRBD1 or TRBD2 for D (5 bases each). The J call may be in error: the DNA end matches TRBJ2-7 better. Germline V lookup: CDR1 SNHLY, CDR2 FYNNEI. CDR3 length: 13 residues.

The chain couples TRBV28 to TRBJ1-2; a weak D match, TRBD1 (6 bases). Germline V gives CDR1 MDHEN, CDR2 SYDVKM. V shed 5 bases and J shed 0 bases, with 28 bases lying between them. The CDR3 runs to 20 residues. The CDR3 coding sequence is TGTGCCAGCAGTCCCCCTAGGGGGGGGTGGACCAGCCCCCCTAACTATGGCTACACCTTC. As protein: CASSPPRGGWTSPPNYGYTF.

J is TRBJ1-2 and V is TRBV6-1; perhaps TRBD1 as D (6 bases). Germline loops: CDR1 MNHNS, CDR2 SASEGT. The CDR3 has 15 amino acids. V was cut by 7 bases and J by 3 bases, with 18 bases left in between. The CDR3 here is CASIPMVGGHYGYTF. Written as DNA, the CDR3 is TGTGCCAGCATTCCAATGGTAGGGGGACACTATGGCTACACCTTC.

The genes are TRBV5-1 and TRBJ1-5; D is unclear. Deletions cut 2 bases from V and 2 bases from J, with 8 bases between. The CDR3 covers 14 residues. The germline V gene has CDR1 SGHRS and CDR2 YFSETQ. CDR3 region: CASSLDTGNQPQHF. Written as DNA, the CDR3 is TGCGCCAGCAGCTTAGATACCGGCAATCAGCCCCAGCATTTT.

V is TRBV10-1 and J is TRBJ2-4; D is perhaps TRBD2 (5 bases). CDR1 and CDR2 (germline): WNHNN, SYGVQD (reference sequence). V was trimmed by 4 bases and J by 6 bases, leaving 13 bases between them. This CDR3 region has 14 residues. Here the CDR3 reads CASSGHPSPNIQYF. The DNA for the CDR3 is TGCGCCAGCAGTGGACACCCTAGCCCAAACATTCAGTACTTC.

The chain uses TRBV14 and TRBJ2-7, with 14 positions matching TRBD2. The CDR3 is 18 amino acids. Germline V gene lookup returns CDR1 SGHDN and CDR2 FVKESK. Trimming removed 3 bases from V and 3 bases from J; junction bases left unmatched: 10. CDR3 sequence: CASSQGGLAGDVHYEQYF. In nucleotides, the CDR3 is TGTGCCAGCAGCCAGGGGGGACTAGCGGGAGACGTCCACTACGAGCAGTACTTC.

Remarks on this clone: This specimen includes other DNA sequences encoding the same CDR3. V and J are TRBV5-1 and TRBJ1-1; D is possibly TRBD1 (5 bases). Trimming took off 0 bases at V and 3 bases at J, with 15 bases between the two ends. Germline V CDR1 and CDR2: SGHRS, YFSETQ. The CDR3 consists of 16 residues. CDR3 DNA sequence: TGCGCCAGCAGCTTGGGGCACGGCGGGGGGGACACTGAAGCTTTCTTT. This translates into CASSLGHGGGDTEAFF.

The rearrangement links TRBV7-8 to TRBJ1-2, with D maybe TRBD1 (6 bases). The V and J ends lost 4 bases and 4 bases respectively, with 10 bases between them. The CDR3 spans 13 residues. In germline, CDR1 is SGHVS, CDR2 FQNEAQ. CDR3 protein: CASSSTGGYGYTF. CDR3 nucleotides: TGTGCCAGCAGCTCGACAGGAGGCTATGGCTACACCTTC. Complete variable domain (other parts from reference TRBV7-8 and TRBJ1-2): GAGVSQSPRYKVAKRGQDVALRCDPISGHVSLFWYQQALGQGPEFLTYFQNEAQLDKSGLPSDRFFAERPEGSVSTLKIQRTQQEDSAVYLCASSSTGGYGYTFGSGTRLTVV.

The chain uses TRBV16 and TRBJ1-1, with D possibly TRBD1 on 5 matching bases. The CDR3 length is 15 residues. Germline values: CDR1 KGHSY, CDR2 FQNENV. V was pared by 4 bases and J by 1 base, with 13 bases between. CDR3 bases: TGTGCCAGCAGCCCCCCCCGGGGGAGGAACACTGAAGCTTTCTTT. Translating gives CASSPPRGRNTEAFF.

V and J are TRBV30 and TRBJ2-7, with D uncertain. Germline V gene sequence: CDR1 GTSNPN, CDR2 SVGIG (reference sequence). V was cut by 2 bases and J by 7 bases, with 15 bases left in between. There are 13 residues in the CDR3. The CDR3 sequence: CAWSPEVNGEQYF. The CDR3 nucleotides read TGTGCCTGGAGTCCCGAGGTAAACGGGGAGCAGTACTTC.

The V call is TRBV5-4, the J call TRBJ2-7; 9 nucleotides align to TRBD2. The ends lost 1 base at V and 2 bases at J; junction bases unmatched: 1. Per the germline V gene, CDR1 is SGHNT and CDR2 is YYREEE (reference sequence). CDR3 length: 14 residues. The CDR3 DNA reads as TGTGCCAGCAGCTTGAAGCGGGGGGCCTACGAGCAGTACTTC. Protein: CASSLKRGAYEQYF.

V usage is TRBV27 and J usage is TRBJ2-3, with D unclear. Germline V lookup: CDR1 MNHEY, CDR2 SMNVEV (reference sequence). CDR3 length: 16 residues. V was shortened by 2 bases and J by 0 bases, with 12 bases between the two germline ends. The CDR3 DNA reads TGTGCCAGCAGTTTAACTGTGACGGGTAGCACAGATACGCAGTATTTT. Residues: CASSLTVTGSTDTQYF.

This chain joins TRBV6-1 and TRBJ2-7; D is unresolved. Germline V lookup: CDR1 MNHNS, CDR2 SASEGT. This CDR3 spans 12 amino acids. V lost 10 bases, J lost 3 bases, and 13 bases lay in between. The CDR3 coding sequence is TGTGCCACAAGCGAGGAACACTACGAGCAGTACTTC. Encoded protein: CATSEEHYEQYF.